These T cell receptor beta chains were read from a single sample in a study of T cell changes during pregnancy in multiple sclerosis. Clones were sequenced by immunoSEQ multiplex PCR, and TCRdb holds only the in-frame ones, with some missing. The sample yields fewer than 65,000 clones, about nine tenths seen once. The material was CD4+ T cells from peripheral blood mononuclear cells, obtained in the first trimester of pregnancy. These TCRs come from a female donor with multiple sclerosis, enrolled in a pregnancy study. Each CDR3 is given with its conserved first and last residue. The D gene is left open where the match is weak. The size of a clone is reported for some rows only, either as once, few or many, or as a class for expanded clones.

V gene	D gene	clone size	J gene	CDR3 protein	CDR3 DNA
TRBV5-4	TRBD1	-	TRBJ2-7	CASSATQGRNEQYF	TGTGCCAGCAGCGCAACACAGGGGAGAAACGAGCAGTACTTC
TRBV7-2	TRBD2	-	TRBJ2-3	CASPGTSGGGDTQYF	TGTGCCAGCCCGGGAACTAGCGGGGGGGGAGATACGCAGTATTTT
TRBV29-1	-	-	TRBJ2-5	CSVPSTIDSRGTQYF	TGCAGCGTTCCCAGCACAATAGACTCGCGGGGGACCCAGTACTTC
TRBV6-5	TRBD1	-	TRBJ1-2	CASLGTGRDYGYTF	TGTGCCAGCCTCGGGACAGGGCGAGACTATGGCTACACCTTC
TRBV9	TRBD1	-	TRBJ2-7	CASSVGTGAYEQYF	TGTGCCAGCAGCGTTGGGACAGGAGCCTACGAGCAGTACTTC
TRBV19	-	-	TRBJ1-2	CASRPGGVDFYGYTF	TGTGCCAGCCGACCGGGGGGGGTGGACTTCTATGGCTACACCTTC
TRBV30	-	-	TRBJ2-5	CAWSPGLQETQYF	TGTGCCTGGTCCCCAGGTTTGCAAGAGACCCAGTACTTC
TRBV5-6	-	-	TRBJ1-2	CASSRSRANYGYTF	TGTGCCAGCAGCCGGTCCCGAGCTAACTATGGCTACACCTTC
TRBV18	-	-	TRBJ1-2	CASSPGGDDWGYTF	TGTGCCAGCTCACCAGGGGGGGACGACTGGGGCTACACCTTC
TRBV19	TRBD1	-	TRBJ2-7	CASRWDRESYEQYF	TGTGCCAGTAGATGGGACAGGGAATCCTACGAGCAGTACTTC
TRBV4-1	-	-	TRBJ1-1	CASSPGVASGYLNTEAFF	TGCGCCAGCAGCCCCGGCGTTGCCTCGGGGTATTTAAACACTGAAGCTTTCTTT
TRBV7-6	-	-	TRBJ1-3	CASSLNPGVSTIYF	TGTGCCAGCAGCTTAAATCCAGGGGTGAGCACCATATATTTT
TRBV2	-	-	TRBJ1-4	CASSWMRNEKLFF	TGTGCCAGCAGTTGGATGCGGAATGAAAAACTGTTTTTT
TRBV18	-	-	TRBJ1-1	CASSPLEGMNTEAFF	TGTGCCAGCTCACCCCTGGAGGGAATGAACACTGAAGCTTTCTTT
TRBV6-4	-	-	TRBJ2-2	CASSPIGAGELFF	TGTGCCAGCAGTCCCATAGGGGCCGGGGAGCTGTTTTTT
TRBV25-1	TRBD1	-	TRBJ2-7	CASSKQGVFYEQYF	TGTGCCAGCAGTAAACAGGGGGTATTTTACGAGCAGTACTTC
TRBV2	TRBD2	once	TRBJ2-2	CASRRLASNTGELFF	TGTGCCAGCAGAAGACTAGCGTCGAACACCGGGGAGCTGTTTTTT
TRBV6-1	-	-	TRBJ1-2	CASSEGGQANYGYTF	TGTGCCAGCAGTGAAGGGGGACAAGCTAACTATGGCTACACCTTC
TRBV30	-	-	TRBJ1-2	CAWSAGGGYTF	TGTGCCTGGAGCGCCGGGGGGGGCTACACCTTC
TRBV7-9	-	-	TRBJ2-7	CALGVRYAYEQYF	TGTGCCTTAGGGGTTAGATATGCCTACGAGCAGTACTTC
TRBV7-9	-	-	TRBJ2-5	CASSSQETQYF	TGTGCCAGCAGCTCGCAAGAGACCCAGTACTTC
TRBV10-3	-	-	TRBJ2-7	CAIGPSSYEQYF	TGTGCCATCGGTCCCAGCTCCTACGAGCAGTACTTC
TRBV7-2	-	-	TRBJ2-7	CASSLDFPSSYEQYF	TGTGCCAGCAGCCTAGACTTCCCAAGCTCCTACGAGCAGTACTTC
TRBV4-2	-	-	TRBJ1-2	CASSSGMLRGYTF	TGTGCCAGCAGCTCGGGAATGCTAAGAGGCTACACCTTC